Below, 4 T cell receptor beta chains from the same sample are listed, as sequenced in a study of response to subunit inactivated influenza vaccine. TCRdb reanalysed the RT-PCR reads using MiXCR and keeps one entry per CDR3 protein. The sample shows over 750,000 distinct CDR3 sequences, 21% of them seen only once. Sequencing was performed on PBMCs from blood, taken 5 days after vaccination. Receptor source: a man between 50 and 59 years old who received an inactivated influenza vaccine.

V is TRBV29-1 and J is TRBJ2-1; weak D call: TRBD2 (7 bases). Germline V gene lookup returns CDR1 SQVTM and CDR2 ANQGSEA. The ends were cut back, 4 bases at V and 5 bases at J, with 18 bases in the middle. This CDR3 is built from 15 residues. The CDR3 sequence: CSVVGLGGRNNEQFF. CDR3 nucleotides: TGCAGCGTTGTGGGTCTCGGGGGGCGGAACAATGAGCAGTTCTTC.

This clonotype was counted at least ten times. CDR3 coding DNA: TGCGCCAGCAGCCAGACTAGCGGGGGGGCACTTGAGCAGTTCTTC. Translating it yields CASSQTSGGALEQFF. The rearrangement uses TRBV4-3 and TRBJ2-1, with TRBD2 matching 14 bases. The V gene's germline CDR1 is LGHNA and CDR2 YSLEER. The trim removed 3 bases at V and 9 bases at J, leaving 4 bases unmatched. This CDR3 has 15 residues.

The rearrangement joins TRBV10-1 to TRBJ2-1; 9 bases are a match to TRBD2. There are 14 residues in the CDR3. The V segment lost 3 bases and the J segment 8 bases; nucleotides outside the gene matches: 5. Germline CDR1 WNHNN, CDR2 SYGVQD (reference sequence). DNA for the CDR3: TGCGCCAGCAGTGATCAGCGGGGGGACGATGAGCAGTTCTTC. Translating gives CASSDQRGDDEQFF.

This clonotype has a handful of counts. This chain uses TRBV12-3 or TRBV12-4 with TRBJ2-7; D possibly corresponds to TRBD1 (6 bases). The CDR3 length is 16 residues. V lost 0 bases to trimming and J lost 5 bases, with 17 bases between them. CDR3 amino acids: CASSLALRVRGNEQYF. For the CDR3, the DNA is TGTGCCAGCAGTTTAGCTCTCCGAGTCAGGGGTAACGAGCAGTACTTC.